The 26 T cell receptor beta chains below were found in one sample sequenced in a study of blood T cell repertoires in COVID-19. Using immunoSEQ multiplex PCR, the repertoire was profiled, and TCRdb retains in-frame clones only, with some absent. The sample shows 150,000 to 200,000 clones, around 93% of them seen only once. Sequenced input: peripheral blood. The origin of the receptors is a man in his thirties or forties with COVID-19, enrolled during active disease.

The chain links TRBV7-9 to TRBJ1-2; 10 bases fit TRBD1. This CDR3 comprises 18 residues. V gave up 3 bases and J gave up 3 bases; unmatched junction bases: 13. In germline, CDR1 is SEHNR, CDR2 FQNEAQ (reference sequence). The CDR3 region has the DNA TGTGCCAGCAGCTTTAAGGGGACAGGGGCGGCTCGGGACTATGGCTACACCTTC. This codes for CASSFKGTGAARDYGYTF. The full variable domain, rest sourced from reference TRBV7-9 and TRBJ1-2, is DTGVSQNPRHKITKRGQNVTFRCDPISEHNRLYWYRQTLGQGPEFLTYFQNEAQLEKSRLLSDRFSAERPKGSFSTLEIQRTEQGDSAMYLCASSFKGTGAARDYGYTFGSGTRLTVV.

The chain links TRBV4-2 to TRBJ1-2; D gene unclear. V shed 1 base and J shed 0 bases, with 12 bases lying between them. The CDR3 loop spans 16 amino acids. The germline CDR1 and CDR2 sequences are LGHNA and YNFKEQ. The CDR3 nucleotides read TGTGCCAGCAGCCAAGGGATAACAGAAGCTAACTATGGCTACACCTTC. Protein: CASSQGITEANYGYTF.

This clone appeared a single time. This chain joins TRBV29-1 and TRBJ2-5; TRBD2 matches 8 bases. The ends lost 6 bases at V and 5 bases at J; junction bases unmatched: 11. There are 14 residues in the CDR3. CDR1 and CDR2 (germline): SQVTM, ANQGSEA. CDR3 region: CSVGRSPGGETQYF. CDR3 DNA sequence: TGCAGCGTGGGACGGTCTCCGGGGGGGGAGACCCAGTACTTC.

The count of this clone is one. The chain joins TRBV9 to TRBJ1-2, with 7 bases aligning to TRBD1. The CDR3 totals 13 residues. Looked up from germline, CDR1 is SGDLS and CDR2 is YYNGEE. J gave up 6 bases and V 4 bases, and 6 bases lay outside the gene matches. The CDR3 loop reads CASSLRQGNGYTF. Written as DNA, the CDR3 is TGTGCCAGCAGCCTACGACAGGGAAATGGCTACACCTTC. Full variable domain (remainder filled in from reference TRBV9 and TRBJ1-2): DSGVTQTPKHLITATGQRVTLRCSPRSGDLSVYWYQQSLDQGLQFLIQYYNGEERAKGNILERFSAQQFPDLHSELNLSSLELGDSALYFCASSLRQGNGYTFGSGTRLTVV.

The chain links TRBV7-9 to TRBJ2-4; weak D call: TRBD2 (5 bases). Trimming left V 4 bases short and J 2 bases short, with 12 bases between. Germline CDR1 SEHNR, CDR2 FQNEAQ (reference sequence). CDR3 length: 15 amino acids. CDR3 nucleotide sequence: TGTGCCAGCAGCTCTTACGAGGGTCCCAAAAACATTCAGTACTTC. This sequence encodes CASSSYEGPKNIQYF.

The CDR3 coding sequence is TGTGCCAGCAGCCAATCGTTGGGGCCCGGTGATACGCAGTATTTT. It specifies CASSQSLGPGDTQYF. V and J are TRBV4-2 and TRBJ2-3; TRBD1 is a possible D gene (5 bases). The V end was cut by 2 bases, the J end by 6 bases, with 15 bases between. Per the germline V gene, CDR1 is LGHNA and CDR2 is YNFKEQ. The CDR3 is 15 amino acids.

The chain uses TRBV7-9 and TRBJ1-2; TRBD1 might be the D (6 bases). Deletions cut 5 bases from V and 6 bases from J, with 10 bases between. The CDR3 sequence is 12 residues long. The germline V gene encodes CDR1 SEHNR and CDR2 FQNEAQ (reference sequence). CDR3 nucleotide sequence: TGTGCCAGCAGCGCAAACAGGGATGGCTACACCTTC. Protein product: CASSANRDGYTF.

This clone was seen just once. The chain joins TRBV5-5 to TRBJ2-3, with 12 bases identical to TRBD2. Losses at the gene ends were 1 base for V and 6 bases for J; bases not matched to a gene: 12. Looked up from germline, CDR1 is SGHKS and CDR2 is YYEKEE (reference sequence). This CDR3 region has 18 residues. CDR3 protein: CASSLWRASGGAGDTQYF. CDR3 DNA sequence: TGTGCCAGCAGCTTGTGGCGGGCTAGCGGGGGGGCAGGCGATACGCAGTATTTT.

The V call is TRBV29-1, the J call TRBJ2-3; 10 positions agree with TRBD1. CDR3 length equals 14 residues. The V gene end was trimmed by 7 bases and the J gene end by 4 bases; junction bases not matched to a gene: 8. CDR1 and CDR2 from the germline V gene are SQVTM and ANQGSEA. The CDR3 is CSAYRDRGPDTQYF. The CDR3 nucleotides are TGCAGCGCGTACAGGGACAGGGGACCAGATACGCAGTATTTT.

The gene calls are TRBV10-3 and TRBJ1-5; a weak D match, TRBD1 (5 bases). The V end was cut by 3 bases, the J end by 6 bases, with 18 bases between. The germline V gene has CDR1 ENHRY and CDR2 SYGVKD. CDR3 length: 16 amino acids. The CDR3 DNA is TGTGCCATCAGTGAAGGGCAGGGTCAGGATGGTCAGCCCCAGCATTTT. Protein product: CAISEGQGQDGQPQHF.

V is TRBV12-3 or TRBV12-4 and J is TRBJ2-5; D call uncertain. This CDR3 is 13 amino acids long. V lost 1 base, J lost 1 base, and 4 bases lay in between. This chain's CDR3 is CASSLVIQETQYF. The CDR3 DNA is TGTGCCAGCAGTTTAGTTATCCAAGAGACCCAGTACTTC.

The J gene is TRBJ1-2, the V gene TRBV3-1 (or the pseudogene TRBV3-2); a possible D gene is TRBD1 (5 bases). This CDR3 has 14 residues. Germline V gives CDR1 LGHDT, CDR2 YNNKEL (reference sequence). The V gene lost 5 bases and the J gene lost 2 bases, with 12 bases spanning the gap. The CDR3 loop is CASSARNRNYGYTF. CDR3 sequence (DNA): TGTGCCAGCAGCGCCCGGAACAGGAACTATGGCTACACCTTC.

The chain is built from TRBV7-2 and TRBJ2-7; weak D call: TRBD2 (6 bases). The germline gives CDR1 SGHTA, CDR2 FQGNSA. This CDR3 contains 15 residues. V dropped 3 bases and J dropped 1 base, with 13 bases sitting between them. DNA for the CDR3: TGTGCCAGCAGCTTCCCCTGGGCGGGGTCCTACGAGCAGTACTTC. Protein: CASSFPWAGSYEQYF. The entire variable domain, with the rest obtained from reference TRBV7-2 and TRBJ2-7, is as follows: GAGVSQSPSNKVTEKGKDVELRCDPISGHTALYWYRQSLGQGLEFLIYFQGNSAPDKSGLPSDRFSAERTGGSVSTLTIQRTQQEDSAVYLCASSFPWAGSYEQYFGPGTRLTVT.

This clone was found once. V usage is TRBV7-9 and J usage is TRBJ2-1, with 8 bases that match TRBD2. CDR1 and CDR2 from the germline V gene are SEHNR and FQNEAQ (reference sequence). V lost 5 bases to trimming and J lost 1 base; unmatched junction nucleotides: 7. This CDR3 has 16 amino acids. The CDR3 spells CASSPLAGMSYNEQFF. CDR3 DNA sequence: TGTGCCAGCAGCCCTTTAGCGGGGATGTCCTACAATGAGCAGTTCTTC.

The rearrangement uses TRBV6-5 and TRBJ1-1, with 8 positions matching TRBD1. J was trimmed by 0 bases and V by 10 bases; bases with no gene match: 10. The CDR3 has 15 amino acids. Per the germline V gene, CDR1 is MNHEY and CDR2 is SVGAGI. The CDR3 sequence: CATGGQANMNTEAFF. DNA of the CDR3: TGTGCCACCGGGGGACAGGCGAACATGAACACTGAAGCTTTCTTT.

J is TRBJ2-5 and V is TRBV5-1; 8 nucleotides align to TRBD2. With 4 bases clipped from V and 5 bases from J, the junction kept 7 bases outside the gene matches. The V gene's germline CDR1 is SGHRS and CDR2 YFSETQ. The CDR3 runs to 14 residues. Here the CDR3 reads CASSPYGGDETQYF. The CDR3 DNA is TGCGCCAGCAGCCCATACGGGGGGGATGAGACCCAGTACTTC. Full variable domain (outside the CDR3, taken from reference TRBV5-1 and TRBJ2-5): KAGVTQTPRYLIKTRGQQVTLSCSPISGHRSVSWYQQTPGQGLQFLFEYFSETQRNKGNFPGRFSGRQFSNSRSEMNVSTLELGDSALYLCASSPYGGDETQYFGPGTRLLVL.

The V call is TRBV27, the J call TRBJ2-7, with 7 bases matching TRBD1. The CDR3 spans 14 residues. J was trimmed by 3 bases and V by 0 bases; bases with no gene match: 2. The V gene's germline CDR1 is MNHEY and CDR2 SMNVEV (reference sequence). The CDR3 region is CASSLSRDSYEQYF. The DNA for the CDR3 is TGTGCCAGCAGTTTATCAAGGGACAGCTACGAGCAGTACTTC.

This chain connects TRBV5-1 to TRBJ2-3; tentatively, D is TRBD2 (5 bases). Trimming left V 2 bases short and J 4 bases short, with 20 bases between. The germline V gene has CDR1 SGHRS and CDR2 YFSETQ. This CDR3 has 17 amino acids. The CDR3 protein is CASSFRAGLASADTQYF. The CDR3 coding sequence is TGCGCCAGCAGCTTCCGGGCCGGCTTAGCGTCGGCAGATACGCAGTATTTT.

This sequence joins TRBV5-1 and TRBJ1-1, with 7 bases aligning to TRBD1. CDR1 is SGHRS, CDR2 YFSETQ, per germline. The CDR3 has 14 amino acids. Trimming cost V 2 bases and J 5 bases; bases outside gene matches: 6. The DNA of the CDR3 is TGCGCCAGCAGCTTAGGACAGGACTTGACTGAAGCTTTCTTT. Its protein product is CASSLGQDLTEAFF.

The chain combines TRBV18 with TRBJ1-5; no firm D call. Trimming cost V 3 bases and J 4 bases, with 10 bases left between them. Germline-derived CDR1 and CDR2 are KGHSH and LQKENI. The CDR3 is 14 amino acids. The CDR3 spells CASSPHYGNQPQHF. CDR3 bases: TGTGCCAGCTCACCTCACTACGGGAATCAGCCCCAGCATTTT.

The chain employs TRBV9 and TRBJ2-7, with a tentative D call TRBD2 (5 bases). Germline loops: CDR1 SGDLS, CDR2 YYNGEE. V lost 3 bases and J 3 bases, leaving 13 bases between the germline ends. The length of the CDR3 is 14 residues. For the CDR3, the DNA is TGTGCCAGCAGCGGAACTAGTGCATTCTACGAGCAGTACTTC. This translates into CASSGTSAFYEQYF.

The rearrangement links TRBV18 to TRBJ1-2; D remains unclear. Trimming stripped 3 bases from V and 8 bases from J, with 13 bases between. The CDR3 is 13 amino acids. Germline CDR1 reads KGHSH; CDR2 reads LQKENI. This CDR3 reads CASSPNQRGGYTF. For the CDR3, the DNA is TGTGCCAGCTCACCTAACCAGCGAGGAGGCTACACCTTC.

As DNA, the CDR3 is TGTGCCAGCTCACCCTTGGGACAGCCAGAGAATCAGCCCCAGCATTTT. The encoded protein is CASSPLGQPENQPQHF. V and J are TRBV18 and TRBJ1-5, with TRBD1 matching over 7 bases. V was pared by 3 bases and J by 4 bases, with 9 bases of the junction left unmatched. Germline V gene lookup returns CDR1 KGHSH and CDR2 LQKENI. The CDR3 extends over 16 amino acids. The variable domain in full, completed from reference TRBV18 and TRBJ1-5, reads NAGVMQNPRHLVRRRGQEARLRCSPMKGHSHVYWYRQLPEEGLKFMVYLQKENIIDESGMPKERFSAEFPKEGPSILRIQQVVRGDSAAYFCASSPLGQPENQPQHFGDGTRLSIL.

The chain combines TRBV24-1 with TRBJ2-2; tentative D call: TRBD2 (6 bases). Germline CDR1 reads KGHDR; CDR2 reads SFDVKD. V lost 1 base, J lost 1 base, and 9 bases lay in between. CDR3 length: 16 residues. The CDR3 loop reads CATSDLGGLNTGELFF. For the CDR3, the DNA is TGTGCCACCAGTGATTTAGGAGGGTTGAACACCGGGGAGCTGTTTTTT.

The J gene is TRBJ2-7, the V gene TRBV27; 8 bases match TRBD1. Per the germline V gene, CDR1 is MNHEY and CDR2 is SMNVEV (reference sequence). Trimming removed 3 bases from V and 3 bases from J; junction bases left unmatched: 4. The CDR3 consists of 14 residues. The CDR3 spells CASSFRTGNYEQYF. In nucleotides, the CDR3 is TGTGCCAGCAGTTTCCGGACAGGGAACTACGAGCAGTACTTC.

The genes are TRBV2 and TRBJ2-7; 7 bases map to TRBD1. V lost 5 bases and J lost 3; bases outside the gene matches: 4. The CDR3 is 13 amino acids. Germline V CDR1 and CDR2: SNHLY, FYNNEI. The CDR3 reads CASSQQGFYEQYF. CDR3 nucleotides: TGTGCCAGCAGTCAACAGGGGTTCTACGAGCAGTACTTC.